Listed here is a single T cell receptor (beta chain). TCRdb re-called the multiplex PCR reads with MiXCR, one entry per CDR3 protein. The sample lists about 110,000 distinct CDR3 sequences, more than 30% occurring once. The data were obtained in a study of breast tumors, draining lymph nodes, adjacent tissues. Breast cancer patients provided tissue from their axillary draining lymph nodes. Germline CDR1 and CDR2: SGHRS and YFSETQ. The V end was cut by 4 bases, the J end by 4 bases, with 11 bases between. The CDR3 is 13 amino acids. The receptor was derived from a female donor with breast cancer. Some clones in this sample may be carry-over from other donors' samples. This sequence joins TRBV5-1 and TRBJ1-2; maybe TRBD1 (6 bases). Material: axillary lymph node tissue. The CDR3 bases are TGCGCCAGCAGCCCAGGGGAGAGCTATGGCTACACCTTC. Amino acid sequence: CASSPGESYGYTF.